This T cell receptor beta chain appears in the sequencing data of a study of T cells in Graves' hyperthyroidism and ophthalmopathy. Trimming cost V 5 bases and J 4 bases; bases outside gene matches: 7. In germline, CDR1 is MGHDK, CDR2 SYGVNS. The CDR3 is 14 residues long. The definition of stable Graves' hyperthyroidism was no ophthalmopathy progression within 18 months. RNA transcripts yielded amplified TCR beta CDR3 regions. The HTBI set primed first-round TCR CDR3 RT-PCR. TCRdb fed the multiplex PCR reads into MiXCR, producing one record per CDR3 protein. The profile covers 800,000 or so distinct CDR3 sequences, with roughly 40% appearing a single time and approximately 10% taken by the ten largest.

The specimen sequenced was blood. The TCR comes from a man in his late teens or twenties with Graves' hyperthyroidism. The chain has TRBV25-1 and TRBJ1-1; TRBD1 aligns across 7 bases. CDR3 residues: CASSSGQPITEAFF. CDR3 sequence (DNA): TGTGCCAGCAGTTCGGGACAGCCGATCACTGAAGCTTTCTTT.